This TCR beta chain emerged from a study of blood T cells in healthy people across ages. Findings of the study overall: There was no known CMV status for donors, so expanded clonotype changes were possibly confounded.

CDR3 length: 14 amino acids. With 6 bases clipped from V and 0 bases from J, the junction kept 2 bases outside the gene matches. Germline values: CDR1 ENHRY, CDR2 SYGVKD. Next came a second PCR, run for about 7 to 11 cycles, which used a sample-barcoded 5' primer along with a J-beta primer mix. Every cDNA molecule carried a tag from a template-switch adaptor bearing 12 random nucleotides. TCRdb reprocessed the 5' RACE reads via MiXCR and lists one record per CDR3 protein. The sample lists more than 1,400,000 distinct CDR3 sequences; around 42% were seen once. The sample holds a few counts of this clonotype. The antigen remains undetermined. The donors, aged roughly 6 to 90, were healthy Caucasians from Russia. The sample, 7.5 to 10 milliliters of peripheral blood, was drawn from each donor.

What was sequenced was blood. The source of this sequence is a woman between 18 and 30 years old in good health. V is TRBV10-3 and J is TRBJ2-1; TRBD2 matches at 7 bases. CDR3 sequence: CAISERGSYNEQFF. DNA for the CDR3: TGTGCCATCAGCGAGCGGGGCTCCTACAATGAGCAGTTCTTC.